This TCR beta chain is from a study of blood T cell repertoires in COVID-19. In the study overall: COVID-19 samples, acute and convalescent, were from the United States, Italy and Spain. Sources were T cells, B-cell-depleted T cells, or PBMCs; the material itself was cDNA or gDNA.

Deletions cut 3 bases from V and 3 bases from J, with 21 bases between. There are 17 residues in the CDR3. Germline CDR1 and CDR2: LGHDT and YNNKEL (reference sequence). Assay used: immunoSEQ multiplex PCR; TCRdb lists only in-frame clones, some missing. The sample consists of some 20,000 clones, around 94% of them appearing once. The V call is TRBV3-1 (or the pseudogene TRBV3-2), the J call TRBJ2-7; D call uncertain. Input material: peripheral blood. This sequence originates from a human donor in a cohort sampled during active COVID-19. CDR3 loop: CASSHAAGPPPGYEQYF. Here the CDR3 DNA reads TGTGCCAGCAGCCATGCTGCCGGCCCTCCGCCGGGCTACGAGCAGTACTTC.